The next 8 T cell receptor beta chains were all read from a single sample in a study of post-analysis software for immune sequencing data. Whole-study findings and limits: Five or six TRBV segments, TRBV5-6, TRBV5-1 and TRBV20-1 among them, were found more frequent in patients than controls.

The antigens these receptors bind are not known. Carried by the TCR beta cDNA libraries were unique molecular identifiers. TCRdb re-called the PCR reads with MiXCR, one entry per CDR3 protein. The table lists hundreds of thousands of distinct CDR3 sequences, about a third of them singletons. The sample was blood. Receptor source: a girl aged 10 to 17 with multiple sclerosis.

In DNA form, the CDR3 reads TGTGCCAGCAGCTTAACCTCGAACACCGGGGAGCTGTTTTTT. This sequence encodes CASSLTSNTGELFF. The chain uses TRBV7-3 and TRBJ2-2; D remains ambiguous. Germline CDR1 is SGHTA and CDR2 is FQGTGA. V lost 0 bases and J 0 bases, leaving 2 bases between the germline ends. The CDR3 is made up of 14 amino acids. Drawing the rest from reference TRBV7-3 and TRBJ2-2, the complete variable domain is GAGVSQTPSNKVTEKGKYVELRCDPISGHTALYWYRQSLGQGPEFLIYFQGTGAADDSGLPNDRFFAVRPEGSVSTLKIQRTERGDSAVYLCASSLTSNTGELFFGEGSRLTVL.

This clonotype was picked up a small number of times. This chain connects TRBV29-1 to TRBJ1-2, with D perhaps TRBD1 (6 bases). V lost 6 bases to trimming and J lost 4 bases, with 18 bases between them. Germline CDR1 is SQVTM and CDR2 is ANQGSEA. The CDR3 sequence is 14 residues long. The CDR3 reads CSVGRQDIGYGYTF. In DNA, the CDR3 is TGCAGCGTGGGGAGACAGGACATAGGCTATGGCTACACCTTC.

J is TRBJ2-1 and V is TRBV7-2; D possibly uses TRBD1 or TRBD2 (6 bases each). The CDR3 covers 15 residues. V lost 4 bases to trimming and J lost 4 bases, with 14 bases between them. The germline V gene encodes CDR1 SGHTA and CDR2 FQGNSA. CDR3 sequence reads: CASSSSATGYNEQFF. The CDR3 nucleotides read TGTGCCAGCAGCTCTAGCGCCACAGGGTACAATGAGCAGTTCTTC.

This clonotype has more than one count but fewer than ten. The rearrangement joins TRBV27 to TRBJ1-1; 7 bases agree with TRBD1. CDR1 and CDR2 from the germline V gene are MNHEY and SMNVEV (reference sequence). CDR3 length: 13 residues. V lost 5 bases to trimming and J lost 3 bases; unmatched junction nucleotides: 3. For the CDR3, the DNA is TGTGCCAGCAGTGCTGACAGGGACACTGAAGCTTTCTTT. Protein sequence: CASSADRDTEAFF.

This clonotype was detected a few times. The chain uses TRBV12-3 or TRBV12-4 and TRBJ2-2, with a tentative D call TRBD2 (7 bases). This CDR3 comprises 16 residues. Trimming removed 1 base at V and 4 bases at J, with 13 bases between. The CDR3 bases are TGTGCCAGCAGTTTAGATGGGGGGGCCGTCACCGGGGAGCTGTTTTTT. Protein: CASSLDGGAVTGELFF.

The chain combines TRBV5-5 with TRBJ1-6, with D unclear. V lost 2 bases to trimming and J lost 7 bases, with 10 bases between them. Germline loops: CDR1 SGHKS, CDR2 YYEKEE (reference sequence). CDR3 length: 14 amino acids. The CDR3 DNA reads TGTGCCAGCAGCTTTTATGGACGGAATTCACCCCTCCACTTT. It encodes CASSFYGRNSPLHF.

This clonotype was found a few times. This chain links TRBV6-6 with TRBJ2-5, with TRBD1 identical over 11 bases. The germline gives CDR1 MNHNY, CDR2 SVGAGI (reference sequence). The CDR3 totals 15 residues. The V and J ends lost 5 bases and 11 bases, in that order; junction bases with no gene match: 13. CDR3 coding DNA: TGTGCCAGCAGTCGCTCGGGACAGGGGGAGAGTGAGCAGTACTTC. It translates to CASSRSGQGESEQYF.

Comment on this clonotype: Just one base apart from a much larger clone, this may be a read error. The chain joins TRBV12-3 or TRBV12-4 to TRBJ2-1, with 12 bases matching TRBD2. The J call could be wrong; TRBJ2-7 is a better fit for the DNA end. This CDR3 contains 15 residues. The CDR3 coding sequence is TGTGCCAGCAGTTCGACTAGCGGGGGATACAATGAGCAGTACTTC. This sequence encodes CASSSTSGGYNEQYF.